This section outlines one T cell receptor beta chain sequence together with its context. No antigen is known for it. Germline V gives CDR1 SGDLS, CDR2 YYNGEE. The CDR3 sequence is 15 residues long. V gave up 0 bases and J gave up 5 bases, with 14 bases separating them. Every participating donor gave one draw, a heparinised blood sample averaging about 120 mL. This sample was included in a study of beta chain features in type 1 diabetes. Expressed TCRB transcripts were sequenced after all isolated RNA was converted to cDNA. An average around 3.3 million reads came from naive, central memory and regulatory T cell samples. Using immunoSEQ multiplex PCR, the repertoire was profiled, and TCRdb retains in-frame clones only, with some absent. The repertoire holds hundreds of thousands of clones, with roughly an eighth as singletons. Points from the study as a whole: Compared with healthy donors, patients appeared to share more similar naive, central memory and regulatory TCRB repertoires. Cells expressing TCR highly could be over-represented by cDNA sequencing. Moderate but significant shortening of TCRB CDR3s was recorded in all four CD4+ subsets from Type 1 diabetes patients.

The rearrangement joins TRBV9 to TRBJ1-2; D gene uncertain. The receptor's source is a man aged 18-30 years with type 1 diabetes. Specimen: naive CD4+ T cells from blood. The CDR3 DNA is TGTGCCAGCAGCGTAGATGCAACTACGAGGTATGGCTACACCTTC. The encoded protein is CASSVDATTRYGYTF.